This T cell receptor (beta chain) was retrieved from a study of graft-versus-host responses after intestinal transplantation. Study summary: Uniformly, recipients were administered anti-thymocyte globulin induction with subsequent tacrolimus and steroids for around three years.

Trimming cost V 1 base and J 3 bases, with 9 bases left between them. This CDR3 is 14 amino acids long. Germline values: CDR1 SGHTA, CDR2 FQGNSA. Some clones are missing from TCRdb's copy, which holds only in-frame ones; the method was immunoSEQ multiplex PCR. Of some 150,000 clones listed, approximately 91% are singletons. On this clone: The antigen is not known.

The sequences come from unstimulated CD4+ T cells sorted from spleen or lymph node cells, collected before intestinal transplant. This rearrangement joins TRBV7-2 to TRBJ2-5; D gene unclear. The TCR was taken from a human donor who received an intestinal transplant. The CDR3 is CASSLDGLKETQYF. Written as DNA, the CDR3 is TGTGCCAGCAGCTTAGACGGCTTAAAAGAGACCCAGTACTTC.